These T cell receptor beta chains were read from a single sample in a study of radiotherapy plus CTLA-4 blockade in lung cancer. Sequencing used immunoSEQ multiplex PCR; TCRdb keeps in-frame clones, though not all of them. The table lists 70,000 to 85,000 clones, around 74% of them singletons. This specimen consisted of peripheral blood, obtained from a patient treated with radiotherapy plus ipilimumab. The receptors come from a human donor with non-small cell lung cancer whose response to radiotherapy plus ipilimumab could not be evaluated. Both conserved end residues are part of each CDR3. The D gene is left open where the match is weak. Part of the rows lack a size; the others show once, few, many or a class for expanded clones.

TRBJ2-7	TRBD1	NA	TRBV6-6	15	CASTGRQGLTYEQYF	TGTGCCAGCACGGGGAGACAGGGCTTGACCTACGAGCAGTACTTC
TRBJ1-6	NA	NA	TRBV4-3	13	CASSQVGSSPLHF	TGCGCCAGCAGCCAAGTTGGCTCTTCACCCCTCCACTTT
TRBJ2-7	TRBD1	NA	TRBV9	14	CASSAGQGTYEQYF	TGTGCCAGCAGCGCAGGACAGGGGACCTACGAGCAGTACTTC
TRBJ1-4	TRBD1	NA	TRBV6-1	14	CATSMGQDNEKLFF	TGTGCCACCAGCATGGGACAGGATAATGAAAAACTGTTTTTT
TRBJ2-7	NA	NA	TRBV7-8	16	CASSLAHLEISYEQYF	TGTGCCAGCAGCTTAGCGCATTTAGAGATTTCCTACGAGCAGTACTTC
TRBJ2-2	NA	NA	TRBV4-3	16	CASSQDVRQNTGELFF	TGCGCCAGCAGCCAAGATGTGAGACAGAACACCGGGGAGCTGTTTTTT
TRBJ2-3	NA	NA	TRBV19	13	CASSADRTDTQYF	TGTGCCAGTAGTGCGGATCGCACAGATACGCAGTATTTT
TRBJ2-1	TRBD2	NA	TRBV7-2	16	CASSQGLAGVYNEQFF	TGTGCCAGCAGCCAGGGACTAGCGGGGGTATACAATGAGCAGTTCTTC
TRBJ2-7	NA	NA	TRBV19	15	CASSIDAVSSYEQYF	TGTGCCAGTAGTATAGATGCGGTTAGCTCCTACGAGCAGTACTTC
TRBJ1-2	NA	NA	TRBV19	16	CASSIGSDGRDYGYTF	TGTGCCAGTAGTATTGGGAGCGATGGACGGGACTATGGCTACACCTTC
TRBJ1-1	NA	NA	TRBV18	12	CASSPTNTEAFF	TGTGCCAGCTCACCCACTAACACTGAAGCTTTCTTT
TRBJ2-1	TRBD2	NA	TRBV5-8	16	CASSLVLAGVGNEQFF	TGTGCCAGCAGCTTGGTTTTAGCGGGAGTGGGAAATGAGCAGTTCTTC
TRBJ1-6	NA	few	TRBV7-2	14	CASSPQGGNSPLHF	TGTGCCAGCAGCCCCCAGGGTGGTAATTCACCCCTCCACTTT
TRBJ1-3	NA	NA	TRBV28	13	CASSFYRGDTIYF	TGTGCCAGCAGTTTCTACCGGGGGGACACCATATATTTT
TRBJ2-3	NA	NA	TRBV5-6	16	CASSSGTTGITDTQYF	TGTGCCAGCAGCTCCGGGACAACTGGGATCACAGATACGCAGTATTTT
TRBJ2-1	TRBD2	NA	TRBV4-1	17	CASSQLTSAGSYNEQFF	TGCGCCAGCAGCCAATTGACTAGCGCAGGCTCCTACAATGAGCAGTTCTTC
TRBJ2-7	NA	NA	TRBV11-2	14	CASSGTGLHYEQYF	TGTGCCAGCAGCGGTACGGGACTCCACTACGAGCAGTACTTC
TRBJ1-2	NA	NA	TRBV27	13	CASSLGQSYGYTF	TGTGCCAGCAGTTTAGGGCAGAGCTATGGCTACACCTTC
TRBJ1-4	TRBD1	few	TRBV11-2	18	CASSLSDRGVSTNEKLFF	TGTGCCAGCAGCTTATCAGACAGGGGGGTTTCAACTAATGAAAAACTGTTTTTT
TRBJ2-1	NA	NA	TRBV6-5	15	CASRADSGTNNEQFF	TGTGCCAGCCGTGCCGACAGCGGGACAAACAATGAGCAGTTCTTC
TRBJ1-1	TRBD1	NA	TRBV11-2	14	CASSLKGAPAEAFF	TGTGCCAGCAGCTTAAAGGGGGCGCCTGCTGAAGCTTTCTTT
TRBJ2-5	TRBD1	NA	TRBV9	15	CASSVGTGGLETQYF	TGTGCCAGCAGCGTAGGGACAGGGGGTCTAGAGACCCAGTACTTC
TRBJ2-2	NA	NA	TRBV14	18	CATIRGLRLAGTTGELFF	TGTGCCACCATCAGGGGGCTACGCCTAGCGGGGACCACCGGGGAGCTGTTTTTT
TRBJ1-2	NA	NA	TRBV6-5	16	CASSYSRVWGDYGYTF	TGTGCCAGCAGTTACTCGAGGGTTTGGGGAGACTATGGCTACACCTTC
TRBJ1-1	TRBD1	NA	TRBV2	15	CASSRTGGSNAEAFF	TGTGCCAGCAGCCGGACAGGGGGCTCGAACGCTGAAGCTTTCTTT
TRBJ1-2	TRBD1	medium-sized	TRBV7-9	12	CASSRQGSGYTF	TGTGCCAGCAGTAGACAGGGATCTGGCTACACCTTC
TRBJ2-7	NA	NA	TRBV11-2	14	CASSLGADSLEQYF	TGTGCCAGCAGCTTAGGGGCGGACTCACTCGAGCAGTACTTC
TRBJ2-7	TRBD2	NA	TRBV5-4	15	CASSLDASGGMEQYF	TGCGCCAGCAGCTTGGATGCTAGCGGGGGGATGGAGCAGTACTTC
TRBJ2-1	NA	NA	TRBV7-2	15	CASSLQPVRGNEQFF	TGTGCCAGCAGCTTACAACCCGTTCGGGGGAATGAGCAGTTCTTC
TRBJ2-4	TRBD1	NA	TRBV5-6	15	CASSFDRGSQNIQYF	TGTGCCAGCAGCTTCGACAGGGGATCCCAAAACATTCAGTACTTC
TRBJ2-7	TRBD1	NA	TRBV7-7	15	CASSLGTGQGYEQYF	TGTGCCAGCAGCTTAGGCACGGGACAGGGGTACGAGCAGTACTTC
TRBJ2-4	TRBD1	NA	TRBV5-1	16	CASSLGQGNSKSIQYF	TGCGCCAGCAGCTTGGGACAGGGAAATTCCAAGAGCATTCAGTACTTC
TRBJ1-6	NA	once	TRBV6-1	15	CASKTSGQGRSPLHF	TGTGCCAGCAAGACCAGTGGGCAGGGGCGTTCACCCCTCCACTTT
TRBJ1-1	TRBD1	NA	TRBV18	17	CASSQTGVGPLNTEAFF	TGTGCCAGCTCACAGACAGGGGTGGGTCCGCTGAACACTGAAGCTTTCTTT
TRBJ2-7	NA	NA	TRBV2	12	CASTWAPYEQYF	TGTGCCAGCACTTGGGCACCCTACGAGCAGTACTTC
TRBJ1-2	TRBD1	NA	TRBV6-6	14	CASSYPGQGAGYTF	TGTGCCAGCAGTTACCCCGGACAGGGGGCTGGCTACACCTTC
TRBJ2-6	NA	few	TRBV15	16	CATSREGATGANVLTF	TGTGCCACCAGCAGAGAAGGGGCTACTGGGGCCAACGTCCTGACTTTC
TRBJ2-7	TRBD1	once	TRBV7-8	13	CASRETGGPEQYF	TGTGCCAGCAGGGAAACAGGGGGTCCCGAGCAGTACTTC
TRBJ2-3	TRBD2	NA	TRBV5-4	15	CASSATSGSRDTQYF	TGTGCCAGCAGCGCCACTAGCGGGAGCAGGGATACGCAGTATTTT
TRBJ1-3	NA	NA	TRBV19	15	CASTVTGSSGNTIYF	TGTGCCAGTACCGTCACAGGGAGCTCTGGAAACACCATATATTTT
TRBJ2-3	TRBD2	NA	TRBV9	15	CASSVSGGGTDTQYF	TGTGCCAGCAGCGTGAGCGGGGGGGGTACAGATACGCAGTATTTT
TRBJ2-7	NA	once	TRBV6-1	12	CASSEISYEQYF	TGTGCCAGCAGTGAAATCTCTTACGAGCAGTACTTC
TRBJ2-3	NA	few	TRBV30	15	CAWSGRGIVADTQYF	TGTGCCTGGAGTGGCAGGGGAATAGTAGCAGATACGCAGTATTTT
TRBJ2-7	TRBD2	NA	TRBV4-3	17	CASSQEILAGGYYEQYF	TGCGCCAGCAGCCAAGAGATACTAGCGGGGGGATACTACGAGCAGTACTTC
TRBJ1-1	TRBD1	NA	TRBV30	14	CAWSWTGENTEAFF	TGTGCCTGGAGTTGGACAGGAGAGAACACTGAAGCTTTCTTT
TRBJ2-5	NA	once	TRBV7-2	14	CASSLAGRAETQYF	TGTGCCAGCAGCTTAGCTGGGCGGGCGGAGACCCAGTACTTC
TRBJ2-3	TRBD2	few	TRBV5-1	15	CASSFPAGGLDTQYF	TGCGCCAGCAGCTTCCCGGCGGGAGGGCTGGATACGCAGTATTTT
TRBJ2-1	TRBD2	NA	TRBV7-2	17	CASSFLTSRGIYNEQFF	TGTGCCAGCAGCTTCCTGACTAGCCGGGGGATATACAATGAGCAGTTCTTC